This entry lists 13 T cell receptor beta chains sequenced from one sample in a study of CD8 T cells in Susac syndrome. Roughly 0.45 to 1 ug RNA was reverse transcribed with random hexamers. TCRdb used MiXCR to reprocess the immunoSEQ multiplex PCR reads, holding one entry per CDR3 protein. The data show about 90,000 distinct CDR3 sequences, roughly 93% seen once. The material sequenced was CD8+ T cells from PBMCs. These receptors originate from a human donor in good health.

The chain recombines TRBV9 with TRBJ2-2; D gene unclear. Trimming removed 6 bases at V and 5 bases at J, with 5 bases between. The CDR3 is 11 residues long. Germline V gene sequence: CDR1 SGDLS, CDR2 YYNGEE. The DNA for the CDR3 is TGTGCCAGCACACGAACCGGGGAGCTGTTTTTT. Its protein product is CASTRTGELFF.

The CDR3 bases are TGCGCCAGCAGCCAAGGTCGGGGGGAGGATACGCAGTATTTT. Protein: CASSQGRGEDTQYF. The chain links TRBV4-1 to TRBJ2-3, with 7 bases matching TRBD2. Per germline, CDR1 MGHRA and CDR2 YSYEKL. Trimming at V came to 1 base and at J to 6 bases, leaving 4 bases not matched to a gene. The length of the CDR3 is 14 residues.

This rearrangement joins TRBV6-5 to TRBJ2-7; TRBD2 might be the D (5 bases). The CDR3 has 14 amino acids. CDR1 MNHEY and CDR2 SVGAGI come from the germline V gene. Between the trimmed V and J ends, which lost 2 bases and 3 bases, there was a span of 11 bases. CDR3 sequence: CASSYGQGSYEQYF. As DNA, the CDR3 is TGTGCCAGCAGTTACGGTCAAGGGAGCTACGAGCAGTACTTC.

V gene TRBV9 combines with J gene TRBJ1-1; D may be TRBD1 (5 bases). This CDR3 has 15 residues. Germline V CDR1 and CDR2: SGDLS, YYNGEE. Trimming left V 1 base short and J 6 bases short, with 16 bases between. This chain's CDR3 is CASSVSNAGVAEAFF. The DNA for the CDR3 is TGTGCCAGCAGCGTAAGTAATGCGGGGGTTGCTGAAGCTTTCTTT.

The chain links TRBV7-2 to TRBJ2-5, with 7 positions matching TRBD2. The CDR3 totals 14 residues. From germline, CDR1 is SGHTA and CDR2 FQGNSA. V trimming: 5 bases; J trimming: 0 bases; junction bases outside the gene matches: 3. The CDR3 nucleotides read TGTGCCAGCAGCAACGGGGGGTACCAAGAGACCCAGTACTTC. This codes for CASSNGGYQETQYF.

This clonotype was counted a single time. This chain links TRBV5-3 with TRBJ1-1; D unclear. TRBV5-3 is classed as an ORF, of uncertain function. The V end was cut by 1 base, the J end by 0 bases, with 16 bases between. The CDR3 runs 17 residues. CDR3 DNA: TGTGCCAGAAGCTTGCGGGGATCATCACTCATGAACACTGAAGCTTTCTTT. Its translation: CARSLRGSSLMNTEAFF.

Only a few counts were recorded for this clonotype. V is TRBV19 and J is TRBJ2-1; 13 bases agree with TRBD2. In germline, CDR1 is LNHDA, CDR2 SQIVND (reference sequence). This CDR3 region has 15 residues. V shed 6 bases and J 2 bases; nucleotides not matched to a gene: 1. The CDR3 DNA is TGTGCCAGTAGAGGGACTAGCGGGGCCTACAATGAGCAGTTCTTC. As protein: CASRGTSGAYNEQFF.

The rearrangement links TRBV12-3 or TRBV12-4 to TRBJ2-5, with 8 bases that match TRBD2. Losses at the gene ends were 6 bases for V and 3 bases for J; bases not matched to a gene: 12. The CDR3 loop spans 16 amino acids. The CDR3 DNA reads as TGTGCCAGCAGGCCCGGGGGAGCGGGGGAAGAAGAGACCCAGTACTTC. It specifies CASRPGGAGEEETQYF.

DNA of the CDR3: TGTGCCAGCAGTTACTCCACGGCCAGAAGCTCCTACGAGCAGTACTTC. It is translated as CASSYSTARSSYEQYF. The J gene is TRBJ2-7, the V gene TRBV6-2 or TRBV6-3, with D uncertain. Germline lookup yields CDR1 MNHEY and CDR2 SVGEGT. V gave up 0 bases and J gave up 0 bases, with 12 bases separating them. The CDR3 is made up of 16 amino acids.

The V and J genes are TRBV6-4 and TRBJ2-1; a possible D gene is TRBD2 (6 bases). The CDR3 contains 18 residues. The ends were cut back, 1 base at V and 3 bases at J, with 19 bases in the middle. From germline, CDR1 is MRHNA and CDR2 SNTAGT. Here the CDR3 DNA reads TGTGCCAGCAGTGACTTCGATACCCGGGGGTGGCTCTACAATGAGCAGTTCTTC. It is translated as CASSDFDTRGWLYNEQFF.

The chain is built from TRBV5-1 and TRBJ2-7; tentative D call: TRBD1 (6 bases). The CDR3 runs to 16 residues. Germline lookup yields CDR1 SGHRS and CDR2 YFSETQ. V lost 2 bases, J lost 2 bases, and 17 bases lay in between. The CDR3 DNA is TGCGCCAGCAGCTTCGGTCCTATGACAGGCACCTACGAGCAGTACTTC. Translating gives CASSFGPMTGTYEQYF.

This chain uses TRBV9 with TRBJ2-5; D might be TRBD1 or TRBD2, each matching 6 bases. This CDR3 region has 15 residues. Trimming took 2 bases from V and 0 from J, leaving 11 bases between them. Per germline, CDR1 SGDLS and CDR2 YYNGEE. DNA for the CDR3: TGTGCCAGCAGCGTGGGGGCGGGGTACCAAGAGACCCAGTACTTC. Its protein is CASSVGAGYQETQYF.

Written as DNA, the CDR3 is TGTGCCACCAGCAGCCCCCGGACTAGTGCAGATACGCAGTATTTT. Translation gives CATSSPRTSADTQYF. The chain has TRBV15 and TRBJ2-3, with 7 bases matching TRBD2. The germline CDR1 and CDR2 sequences are LNHNV and YYDKDF (reference sequence). V trimming: 3 bases; J trimming: 4 bases; junction bases outside the gene matches: 7. This CDR3 is 15 amino acids long.